This TCR beta chain was identified in a study of blood T cell repertoires in COVID-19. Study background: Both acute and convalescent COVID-19 samples were obtained from the United States, Italy and Spain. T cells, B-cell-depleted T cells, or PBMCs provided the cDNA or gDNA that served as material.

With V trimmed by 5 bases and J by 3 bases, 13 bases remained unmatched. The CDR3 is made up of 17 amino acids. Germline V gives CDR1 MGHRA, CDR2 YSYEKL. Original methodology: Quantification of nucleated cells was approximated via reference gene primer amplification. Repertoires were generated with immunoSEQ multiplex PCR, while TCRdb's copy carries only in-frame clones and drops some. V, J and clone size reflect that table, while D and trimming were determined from the DNA. The sample holds about 130,000 clones; about 83% are singletons and the top ten take roughly 10%. The chain uses TRBV4-1 and TRBJ2-5; 9 positions agree with TRBD1. This TCR was sampled from a man aged 35 to 55 with active or convalescent COVID-19. The sample was peripheral blood. The CDR3 region has the DNA TGCGCCAGCAGCTCCACCGCCAAGGACAGGGGAGAAGAGACCCAGTACTTC. It yields the protein CASSSTAKDRGEETQYF.